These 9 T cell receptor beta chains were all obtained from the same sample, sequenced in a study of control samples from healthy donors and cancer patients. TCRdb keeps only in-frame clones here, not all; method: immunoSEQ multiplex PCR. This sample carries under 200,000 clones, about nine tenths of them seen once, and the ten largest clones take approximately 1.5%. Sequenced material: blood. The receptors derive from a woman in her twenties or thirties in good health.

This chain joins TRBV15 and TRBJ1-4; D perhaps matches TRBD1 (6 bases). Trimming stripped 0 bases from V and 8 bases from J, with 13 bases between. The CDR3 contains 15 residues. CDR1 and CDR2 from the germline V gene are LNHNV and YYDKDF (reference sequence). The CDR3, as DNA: TGTGCCACCAGCAGAGATGCCACAGGGAACGAAAAACTGTTTTTT. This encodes CATSRDATGNEKLFF.

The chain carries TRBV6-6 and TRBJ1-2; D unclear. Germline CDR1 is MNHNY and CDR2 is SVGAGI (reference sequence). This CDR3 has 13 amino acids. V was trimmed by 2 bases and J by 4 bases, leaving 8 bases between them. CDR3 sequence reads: CASSYRAPYGYTF. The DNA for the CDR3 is TGTGCCAGCAGTTACCGGGCGCCCTATGGCTACACCTTC.

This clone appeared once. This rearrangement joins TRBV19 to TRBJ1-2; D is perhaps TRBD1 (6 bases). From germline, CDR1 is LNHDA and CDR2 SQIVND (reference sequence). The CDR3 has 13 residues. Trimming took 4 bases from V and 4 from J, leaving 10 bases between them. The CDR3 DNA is TGTGCCAGTAGTACACAGGGCGTCTATGGCTACACCTTC. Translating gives CASSTQGVYGYTF.

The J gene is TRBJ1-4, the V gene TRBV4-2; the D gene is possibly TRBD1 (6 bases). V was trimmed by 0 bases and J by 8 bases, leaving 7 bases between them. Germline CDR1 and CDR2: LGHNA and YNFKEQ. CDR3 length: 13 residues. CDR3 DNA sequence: TGTGCCAGCAGCCAAGACAGGGGAGAAAAACTGTTTTTT. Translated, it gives CASSQDRGEKLFF.

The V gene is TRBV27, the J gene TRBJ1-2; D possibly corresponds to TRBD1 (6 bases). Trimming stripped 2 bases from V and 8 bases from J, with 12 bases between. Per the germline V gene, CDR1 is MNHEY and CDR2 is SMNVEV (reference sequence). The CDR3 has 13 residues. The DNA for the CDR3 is TGTGCCAGCAGTTTAGTACAGGGTCAAGGCTACACCTTC. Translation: CASSLVQGQGYTF.

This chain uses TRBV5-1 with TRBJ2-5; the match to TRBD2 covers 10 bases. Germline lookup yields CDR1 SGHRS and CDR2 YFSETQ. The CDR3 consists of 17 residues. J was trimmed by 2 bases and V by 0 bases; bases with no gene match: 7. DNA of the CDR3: TGCGCCAGCAGCTTGGGCCCTAGCGGGAGTCAACAAGAGACCCAGTACTTC. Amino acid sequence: CASSLGPSGSQQETQYF.

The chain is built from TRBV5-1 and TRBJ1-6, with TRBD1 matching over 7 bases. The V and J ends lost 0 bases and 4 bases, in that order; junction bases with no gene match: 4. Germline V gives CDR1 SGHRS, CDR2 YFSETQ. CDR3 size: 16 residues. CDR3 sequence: CASSLAGQKYNSPLHF. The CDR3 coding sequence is TGCGCCAGCAGCTTGGCGGGACAGAAGTATAATTCACCCCTCCACTTT.

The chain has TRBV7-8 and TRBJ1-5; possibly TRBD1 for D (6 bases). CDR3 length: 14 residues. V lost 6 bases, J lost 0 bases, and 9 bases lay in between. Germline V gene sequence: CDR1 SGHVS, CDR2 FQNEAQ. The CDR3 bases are TGTGCCAGCAGTGGGACAACTAGCAATCAGCCCCAGCATTTT. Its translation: CASSGTTSNQPQHF. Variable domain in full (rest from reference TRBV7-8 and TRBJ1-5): GAGVSQSPRYKVAKRGQDVALRCDPISGHVSLFWYQQALGQGPEFLTYFQNEAQLDKSGLPSDRFFAERPEGSVSTLKIQRTQQEDSAVYLCASSGTTSNQPQHFGDGTRLSIL.

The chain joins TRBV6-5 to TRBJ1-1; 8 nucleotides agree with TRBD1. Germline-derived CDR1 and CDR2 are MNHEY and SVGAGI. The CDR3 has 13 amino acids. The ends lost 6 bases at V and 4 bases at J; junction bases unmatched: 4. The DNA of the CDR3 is TGTGCCAGCAGATCAGGGGGCGTCACTGAAGCTTTCTTT. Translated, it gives CASRSGGVTEAFF.